The T cell receptor (beta chain) described here comes from a study of T cell responses to AZD1222 COVID-19 vaccine. Assay: immunoSEQ multiplex PCR; the TCRdb copy retains only in-frame clones and omits some. The sample lists 110,000 or so clones, about 85% seen once, with less than 3.5% in the top ten. This clone appeared once. What it binds is not known. The germline V gene has CDR1 SGHRS and CDR2 YFSETQ. This CDR3 is 13 amino acids long. Trimming pared 1 base from V and 0 bases from J, leaving 5 bases between. Whole-study results and caveats: Clonal diversity was possibly underestimated; the donors were predominantly white British and more often female.

The specimen was peripheral blood, collected 28 days after the second AZD1222 dose. This clonotype was sampled from an adult who received the AZD1222 COVID-19 vaccine. The rearrangement uses TRBV5-1 and TRBJ2-7; D call uncertain. The CDR3 protein is CASSLQSSYEQYF. CDR3 bases: TGCGCCAGCAGCTTGCAGAGCTCCTACGAGCAGTACTTC.